This T cell receptor (beta chain) was documented in a study of response to subunit inactivated influenza vaccine. The germline V gene encodes CDR1 SGHTA and CDR2 FQGNSA. Trimming stripped 5 bases from V and 5 bases from J, with 15 bases between. CDR3 size: 14 residues. TCRdb processed the RT-PCR reads anew with MiXCR; each CDR3 protein has one entry. The sample records 250,000 to 350,000 distinct CDR3 sequences, around 20% being singletons. As to this clonotype: Its antigen is unidentified.

General study results and limits: The authors offered the suggestion that each seasonal influenza vaccination recruits few new T cells.

The sample was PBMCs from blood, taken approximately 20 months after vaccination. The sequence derives from a man between 50 and 75 years old who received an inactivated influenza vaccine. V is TRBV7-2 and J is TRBJ2-5; no reliable D call. CDR3 region: CASSPRYTVETQYF. The CDR3 region has the DNA TGTGCCAGCAGCCCCCGGTATACGGTGGAGACCCAGTACTTC.